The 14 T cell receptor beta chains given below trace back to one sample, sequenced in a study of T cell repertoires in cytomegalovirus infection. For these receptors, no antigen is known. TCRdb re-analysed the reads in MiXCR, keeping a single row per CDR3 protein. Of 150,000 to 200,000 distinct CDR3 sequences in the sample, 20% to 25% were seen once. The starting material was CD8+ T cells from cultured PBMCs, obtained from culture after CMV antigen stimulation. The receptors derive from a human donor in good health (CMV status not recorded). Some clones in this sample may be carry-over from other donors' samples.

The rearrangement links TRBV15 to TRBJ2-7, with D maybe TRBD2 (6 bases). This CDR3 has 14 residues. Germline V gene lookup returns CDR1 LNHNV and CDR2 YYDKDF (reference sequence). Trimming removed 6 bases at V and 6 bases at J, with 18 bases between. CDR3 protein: CATSLGGLLGEQYF. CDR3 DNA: TGTGCCACCAGTCTTGGAGGGCTTTTGGGCGAGCAGTACTTC. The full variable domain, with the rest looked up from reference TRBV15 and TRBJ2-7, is DAMVIQNPRYQVTQFGKPVTLSCSQTLNHNVMYWYQQKSSQAPKLLFHYYDKDFNNEADTPDNFQSRRPNTSFCFLDIRSPGLGDTAMYLCATSLGGLLGEQYFGPGTRLTVT.

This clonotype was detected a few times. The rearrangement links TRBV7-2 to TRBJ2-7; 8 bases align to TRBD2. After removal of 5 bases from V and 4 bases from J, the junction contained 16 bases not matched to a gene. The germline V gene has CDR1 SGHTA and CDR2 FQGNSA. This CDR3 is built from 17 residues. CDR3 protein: CASSTPAGGGREYEQYF. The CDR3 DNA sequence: TGTGCCAGCAGCACCCCGGCGGGGGGTGGCAGGGAATACGAGCAGTACTTC.

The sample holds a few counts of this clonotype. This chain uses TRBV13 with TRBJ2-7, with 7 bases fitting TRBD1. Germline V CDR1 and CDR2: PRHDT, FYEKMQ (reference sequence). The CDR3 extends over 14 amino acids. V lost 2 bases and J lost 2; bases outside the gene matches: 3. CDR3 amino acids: CASSLNRGTYEQYF. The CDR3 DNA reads TGTGCCAGCAGCTTAAACAGGGGAACCTACGAGCAGTACTTC.

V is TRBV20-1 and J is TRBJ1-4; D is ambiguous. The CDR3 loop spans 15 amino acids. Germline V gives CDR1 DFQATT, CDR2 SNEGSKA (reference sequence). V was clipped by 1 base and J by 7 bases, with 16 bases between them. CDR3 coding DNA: TGCAGTGCTAGAGCAAGTGGGGAGATTAGTGAAAAACTGTTTTTT. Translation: CSARASGEISEKLFF.

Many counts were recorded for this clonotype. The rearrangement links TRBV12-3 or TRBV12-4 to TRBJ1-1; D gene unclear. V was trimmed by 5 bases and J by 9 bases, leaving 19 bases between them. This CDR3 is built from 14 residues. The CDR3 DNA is TGTGCCAGCAGTCACACTCGGAGCGGCCCCAAAGCTTTCTTT. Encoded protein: CASSHTRSGPKAFF.

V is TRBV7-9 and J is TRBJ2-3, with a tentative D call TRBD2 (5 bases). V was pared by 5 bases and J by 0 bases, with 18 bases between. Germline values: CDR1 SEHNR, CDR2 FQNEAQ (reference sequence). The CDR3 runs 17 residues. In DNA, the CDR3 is TGTGCCAGCAGCCACCCTCCACCGGGGAGAAGCACAGATACGCAGTATTTT. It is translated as CASSHPPPGRSTDTQYF.

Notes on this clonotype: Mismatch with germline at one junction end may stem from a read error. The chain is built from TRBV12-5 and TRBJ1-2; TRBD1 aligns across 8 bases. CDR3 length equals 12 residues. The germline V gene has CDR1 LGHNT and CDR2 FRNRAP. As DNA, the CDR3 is TGTGCTAGTGGCTTGGGGGGGACAGGCGGCACCTTC. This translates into CASGLGGTGGTF.

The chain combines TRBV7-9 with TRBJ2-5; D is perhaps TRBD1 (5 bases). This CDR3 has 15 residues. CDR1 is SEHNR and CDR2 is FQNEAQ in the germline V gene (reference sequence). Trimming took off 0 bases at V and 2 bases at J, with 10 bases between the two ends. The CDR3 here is CASSLAPTVQETQYF. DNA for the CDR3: TGTGCCAGCAGCTTAGCGCCGACAGTACAAGAGACCCAGTACTTC.

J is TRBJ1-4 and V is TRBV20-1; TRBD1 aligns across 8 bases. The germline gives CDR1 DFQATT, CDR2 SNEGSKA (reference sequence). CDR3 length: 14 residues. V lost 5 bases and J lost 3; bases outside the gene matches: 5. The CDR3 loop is CSAYTGGPNEKLFF. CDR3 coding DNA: TGCAGTGCTTATACAGGGGGGCCTAATGAAAAACTGTTTTTT.

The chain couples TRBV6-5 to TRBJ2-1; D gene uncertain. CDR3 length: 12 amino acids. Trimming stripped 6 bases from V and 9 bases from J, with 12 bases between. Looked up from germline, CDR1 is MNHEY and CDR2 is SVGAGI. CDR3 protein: CASSSSRVEQFF. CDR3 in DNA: TGTGCCAGCAGCTCCTCTAGGGTTGAGCAGTTCTTC.

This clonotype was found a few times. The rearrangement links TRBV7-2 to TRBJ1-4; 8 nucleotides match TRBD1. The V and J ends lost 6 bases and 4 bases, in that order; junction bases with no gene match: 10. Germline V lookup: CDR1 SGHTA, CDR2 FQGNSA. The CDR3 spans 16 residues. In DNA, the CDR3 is TGTGCCAGCAGTTCTCAGACAGGGGCCTTTAATGAAAAACTGTTTTTT. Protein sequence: CASSSQTGAFNEKLFF.

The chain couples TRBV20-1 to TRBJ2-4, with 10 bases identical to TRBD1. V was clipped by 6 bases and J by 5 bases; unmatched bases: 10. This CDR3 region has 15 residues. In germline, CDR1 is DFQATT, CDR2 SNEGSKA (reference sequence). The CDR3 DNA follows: TGCAGTGCCCGAGGTTGGGGACAGGGGCAAAACATTCAGTACTTC. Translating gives CSARGWGQGQNIQYF.

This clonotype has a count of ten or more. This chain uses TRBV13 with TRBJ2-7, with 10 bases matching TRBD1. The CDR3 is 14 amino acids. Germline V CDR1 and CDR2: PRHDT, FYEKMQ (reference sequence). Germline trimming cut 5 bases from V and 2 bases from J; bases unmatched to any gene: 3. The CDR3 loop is CASSTGQGAYEQYF. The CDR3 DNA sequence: TGTGCCAGCAGCACCGGACAGGGGGCCTACGAGCAGTACTTC.

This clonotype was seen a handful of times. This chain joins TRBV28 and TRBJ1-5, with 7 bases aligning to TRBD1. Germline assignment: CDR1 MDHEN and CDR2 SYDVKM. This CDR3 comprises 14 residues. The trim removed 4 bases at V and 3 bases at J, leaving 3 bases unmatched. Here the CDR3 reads CASSWGTANQPQHF. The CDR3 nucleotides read TGTGCCAGCAGTTGGGGGACAGCCAATCAGCCCCAGCATTTT.